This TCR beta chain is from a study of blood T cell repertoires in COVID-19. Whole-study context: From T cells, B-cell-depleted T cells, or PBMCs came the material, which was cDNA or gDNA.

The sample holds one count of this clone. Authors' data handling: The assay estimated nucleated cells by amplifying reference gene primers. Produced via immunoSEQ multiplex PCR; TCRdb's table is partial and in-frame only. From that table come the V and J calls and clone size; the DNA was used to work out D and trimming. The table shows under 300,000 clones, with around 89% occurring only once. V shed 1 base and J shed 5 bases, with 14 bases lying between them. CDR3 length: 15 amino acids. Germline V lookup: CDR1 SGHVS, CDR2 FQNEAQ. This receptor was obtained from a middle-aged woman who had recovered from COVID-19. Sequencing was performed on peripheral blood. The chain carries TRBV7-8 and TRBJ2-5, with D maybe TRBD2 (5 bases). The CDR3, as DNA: TGTGCCAGCAGCTTAGGTGGGCGGGTGTGGGAGACCCAGTACTTC. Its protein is CASSLGGRVWETQYF.